The T cell receptor beta chain described here comes from a study of CD8+CD57+ T cells in acquired aplastic anemia. Looking at the study overall: The DNA of sorted CD4+ and CD8+ cells averaged 3.2 ug. Study conclusions and caveats: Patients and controls shared nearly 30 CD8+ CDR3 sequences, highly expressed in patients.

Per germline, CDR1 SEHNR and CDR2 FQNEAQ (reference sequence). The V and J ends lost 9 bases and 2 bases, in that order; junction bases with no gene match: 14. The CDR3 totals 16 residues. By flow cytometry, patients selected for sequencing had shown an expansion of CD8+CD57+ cells. As a group, the patients uniformly had severe acquired aplastic anemia. The blood sampling took place in patients who had so far received no therapy. TCR beta VDJ and CDR3 were profiled, and genomic DNA was the template. TCRdb called the reads again in MiXCR, with one record for every CDR3 protein. The data show 400,000 to 600,000 distinct CDR3 sequences, with around 32% seen just once and around 0.82% held by the top ten. At least ten counts were recorded for this clonotype. Its target is unknown.

The sample consisted of sorted CD4+, CD8+, or CD8+CD57+ T cells (not recorded which) from PBMCs. The receptor's source is a human donor with aplastic anemia. The rearrangement links TRBV7-9 to TRBJ2-7, with 9 bases identical to TRBD1. The CDR3 region is CASNDRGIIEPYEQYF. The CDR3 coding sequence is TGTGCCAGTAACGACAGGGGGATCATCGAACCCTACGAGCAGTACTTC.